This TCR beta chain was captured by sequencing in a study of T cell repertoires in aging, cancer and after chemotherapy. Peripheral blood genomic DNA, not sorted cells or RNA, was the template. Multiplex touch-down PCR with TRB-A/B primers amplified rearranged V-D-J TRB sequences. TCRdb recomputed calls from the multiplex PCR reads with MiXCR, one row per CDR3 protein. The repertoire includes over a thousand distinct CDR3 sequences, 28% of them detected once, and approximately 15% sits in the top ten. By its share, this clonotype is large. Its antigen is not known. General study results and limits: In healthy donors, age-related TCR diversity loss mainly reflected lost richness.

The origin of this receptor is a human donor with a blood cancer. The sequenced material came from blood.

CDR3 sequence reads: CASSVLAGHNEQFF. CDR3 nucleotide sequence: TGTGCCAGCAGTGTTCTAGCGGGACACAATGAGCAGTTCTTC. The chain joins TRBV6-2 or TRBV6-3 to TRBJ2-1; 9 bases are a match to TRBD2. V trimming: 5 bases; J trimming: 5 bases; junction bases outside the gene matches: 4. The CDR3 is made up of 14 amino acids. The germline gives CDR1 MNHEY, CDR2 SVGEGT.